The next 26 T cell receptor beta chains were all read from a single sample in a study of blood T cell repertoires in COVID-19. The repertoire was sequenced with immunoSEQ multiplex PCR; TCRdb's copy has only in-frame clones and lacks some. Altogether 120,000 or so clones are present, 85% being singletons, with the ten largest covering 6.6%. Input material: peripheral blood. These receptors were collected from an elderly man with active or convalescent COVID-19.

This clone was observed a single time. The V and J genes are TRBV10-1 and TRBJ1-2; 8 nucleotides match TRBD1. This CDR3 is 14 amino acids long. V dropped 6 bases and J dropped 5; count of bases not matched to a gene: 8. The V gene's germline CDR1 is WNHNN and CDR2 SYGVQD (reference sequence). The DNA of the CDR3 is TGCGCCAGCAGAACTGGACAGGGAGTATATGGCTACACCTTC. This translates into CASRTGQGVYGYTF.

This clone has a handful of counts. The chain's CDR3 is CASSLAIGTGQETQYF. The CDR3 DNA reads as TGCGCCAGCAGCTTGGCCATAGGGACAGGGCAAGAGACCCAGTACTTC. The V gene is TRBV5-1, the J gene TRBJ2-5; 9 bases fit TRBD1. The CDR3 spans 16 residues. V was clipped by 0 bases and J by 2 bases; unmatched bases: 5. Germline V gives CDR1 SGHRS, CDR2 YFSETQ.

The gene calls are TRBV4-3 and TRBJ2-3, with D perhaps TRBD2 (6 bases). The CDR3 length is 17 residues. Germline V gene data show CDR1 as LGHNA and CDR2 as YSLEER. Trimming took 1 base from V and 3 from J, leaving 17 bases between them. CDR3 protein: CASSQVGGRLRTDTQYF. CDR3 coding DNA: TGCGCCAGCAGCCAAGTAGGTGGGAGGCTGCGGACAGATACGCAGTATTTT.

The rearrangement joins TRBV30 to TRBJ1-1; D may be TRBD1 (6 bases). CDR1 is GTSNPN, CDR2 SVGIG, per germline (reference sequence). The CDR3 has 13 amino acids. Trimming shortened V by 5 bases and J by 2 bases, and 12 bases separated the two germline ends. CDR3: CAWGGRVNTEAFF. The CDR3 DNA reads TGTGCCTGGGGGGGCAGGGTAAACACTGAAGCTTTCTTT.

The rearrangement joins TRBV5-1 to TRBJ2-5; 9 bases match TRBD2. This CDR3 is 16 amino acids long. Germline CDR1 reads SGHRS; CDR2 reads YFSETQ. Trimming removed 4 bases from V and 1 base from J; junction bases left unmatched: 8. CDR3 DNA sequence: TGCGCCAGCAGCACGGCGCCTAGCGGGGTCCAAGAGACCCAGTACTTC. It is translated as CASSTAPSGVQETQYF.

The V and J genes are TRBV12-3 or TRBV12-4 and TRBJ1-2; weak D call: TRBD1 (6 bases). V lost 6 bases to trimming and J lost 4 bases, with 12 bases between them. This CDR3 spans 13 amino acids. The CDR3 DNA sequence: TGTGCCAGCAGGAGAGGACAGACCTATGGCTACACCTTC. It translates to CASRRGQTYGYTF.

This rearrangement joins TRBV7-9 to TRBJ2-5; TRBD2 matches at 9 bases. Unmatched junction bases numbered 3, after V lost 0 bases and J lost 1 base. Germline CDR1 and CDR2: SEHNR and FQNEAQ (reference sequence). This CDR3 contains 16 residues. The CDR3 here is CASSLAGGGVQETQYF. CDR3 in DNA: TGTGCCAGCAGCTTAGCTGGCGGGGGGGTCCAAGAGACCCAGTACTTC.

This clone was recorded only once. This CDR3 is CASSPHELAGVYNEQFF. In nucleotides, the CDR3 is TGTGCCAGCAGCCCCCACGAACTAGCGGGAGTCTACAATGAGCAGTTCTTC. V is TRBV7-3 and J is TRBJ2-1, with 11 bases identical to TRBD2. Germline CDR1 is SGHTA and CDR2 is FQGTGA. V was pared by 5 bases and J by 3 bases, with 9 bases of the junction left unmatched. The CDR3 runs 17 residues. The full variable domain, completed using reference TRBV7-3 and TRBJ2-1, is GAGVSQTPSNKVTEKGKYVELRCDPISGHTALYWYRQSLGQGPEFLIYFQGTGAADDSGLPNDRFFAVRPEGSVSTLKIQRTERGDSAVYLCASSPHELAGVYNEQFFGPGTRLTVL.

This chain uses TRBV11-3 with TRBJ2-1; D is unclear. V lost 6 bases, J lost 10 bases, and 16 bases lay in between. Germline CDR1 SGHNT, CDR2 YENEEA. The CDR3 extends over 13 amino acids. The DNA for the CDR3 is TGTGCCAGCAGTCCCAACCAGATAGCCGAGCAGTTCTTC. It translates to CASSPNQIAEQFF.

This sequence joins TRBV2 and TRBJ1-2; D gene unclear. Germline lookup yields CDR1 SNHLY and CDR2 FYNNEI. There are 13 residues in the CDR3. Trimming removed 0 bases from V and 8 bases from J, with 10 bases in between. This CDR3 is CASSEALARGYTF. The CDR3 DNA reads as TGTGCCAGCAGTGAAGCGCTGGCGCGGGGCTACACCTTC.

V is TRBV5-1 and J is TRBJ1-6; TRBD1 agrees at 8 bases. Trimming took 4 bases from V and 9 from J; bases not matched to a gene: 15. Germline V lookup: CDR1 SGHRS, CDR2 YFSETQ. CDR3 size: 17 residues. Written as DNA, the CDR3 is TGCGCCAGCAGCCTGACGACAGGGGTTTCGTTGGTTTCACCCCTCCACTTT. This gives the protein CASSLTTGVSLVSPLHF.

The gene calls are TRBV14 and TRBJ1-1, with TRBD1 identical over 9 bases. Trimming removed 0 bases from V and 3 bases from J; junction bases left unmatched: 5. Germline V lookup: CDR1 SGHDN, CDR2 FVKESK. The CDR3 runs to 16 residues. The CDR3 region has the DNA TGTGCCAGCAGCCAAGATGGGGACAGGGATTACACTGAAGCTTTCTTT. Translated: CASSQDGDRDYTEAFF.

The V and J genes are TRBV3-1 (or the pseudogene TRBV3-2) and TRBJ1-2, with a weak D call TRBD1 (5 bases). V lost 2 bases, J lost 1 base, and 14 bases lay in between. The CDR3 sequence is 16 residues long. Germline CDR1 is LGHDT and CDR2 is YNNKEL (reference sequence). CDR3 amino acids: CASSQPSGWGNYGYTF. The CDR3 DNA sequence: TGTGCCAGCAGCCAACCGTCAGGGTGGGGTAACTATGGCTACACCTTC.

Only one count was recorded for this clone. V gene TRBV9 combines with J gene TRBJ2-7; 8 bases align to TRBD1. Losses at the gene ends were 4 bases for V and 1 base for J; bases not matched to a gene: 4. The CDR3 is 14 residues long. CDR1 and CDR2 (germline): SGDLS, YYNGEE. CDR3 sequence reads: CASSSRQGSYEQYF. CDR3 in DNA: TGTGCCAGCAGCTCGCGACAGGGGTCCTACGAGCAGTACTTC. Full variable domain (remainder filled in from reference TRBV9 and TRBJ2-7): DSGVTQTPKHLITATGQRVTLRCSPRSGDLSVYWYQQSLDQGLQFLIQYYNGEERAKGNILERFSAQQFPDLHSELNLSSLELGDSALYFCASSSRQGSYEQYFGPGTRLTVT.

The chain links TRBV7-8 to TRBJ2-1; 14 bases match TRBD2. The CDR3 extends over 16 amino acids. Trimming removed 2 bases from V and 6 bases from J; junction bases left unmatched: 3. CDR1 SGHVS and CDR2 FQNEAQ come from the germline V gene. CDR3 region: CASSLRTSGRINEQFF. In DNA, the CDR3 is TGTGCCAGCAGCTTAAGGACTAGCGGGAGGATCAATGAGCAGTTCTTC. Supplemented by reference TRBV7-8 and TRBJ2-1, the full variable domain reads GAGVSQSPRYKVAKRGQDVALRCDPISGHVSLFWYQQALGQGPEFLTYFQNEAQLDKSGLPSDRFFAERPEGSVSTLKIQRTQQEDSAVYLCASSLRTSGRINEQFFGPGTRLTVL.

This sequence joins TRBV28 and TRBJ2-5; 10 positions agree with TRBD1. This CDR3 region has 14 residues. The V gene's germline CDR1 is MDHEN and CDR2 SYDVKM. V trimming: 5 bases; J trimming: 3 bases; junction bases outside the gene matches: 3. The CDR3 loop is CASSRQGAKETQYF. The DNA of the CDR3 is TGTGCCAGCAGTCGACAGGGGGCGAAAGAGACCCAGTACTTC.

This clone came up once. This sequence joins TRBV4-3 and TRBJ2-7; 9 positions agree with TRBD2. The germline CDR1 and CDR2 sequences are LGHNA and YSLEER. Trimming removed 4 bases from V and 2 bases from J; junction bases left unmatched: 6. The length of the CDR3 is 15 residues. The CDR3 DNA reads TGCGCCAGCAGCCTCGGGCTAGCGGGGCCCTACGAGCAGTACTTC. As protein: CASSLGLAGPYEQYF.

This chain joins TRBV5-4 and TRBJ2-3, with D maybe TRBD1 (6 bases). The CDR3 totals 14 residues. V was clipped by 2 bases and J by 2 bases, with 9 bases between them. CDR1 SGHNT and CDR2 YYREEE come from the germline V gene (reference sequence). The CDR3 DNA is TGTGCCAGCAGCTTAGACAGGATCACAGATACGCAGTATTTT. Translating it yields CASSLDRITDTQYF.

The chain has TRBV21-1 and TRBJ1-2. TRBV21-1 is a documented pseudogene. The CDR3 covers 15 residues. The CDR3 here is CASSKVYLANYGYTF. In DNA form, the CDR3 reads TGTGCCAGCAGCAAAGTCTACTTAGCTAACTATGGCTACACCTTC.

J is TRBJ2-1 and V is TRBV7-6; tentative D call: TRBD2 (5 bases). With 3 bases removed from V and 4 bases from J, the gap between germline ends came to 7 bases. The CDR3 consists of 13 residues. Germline CDR1 reads SGHVS; CDR2 reads FNYEAQ. The CDR3 nucleotides are TGTGCCAGCAGCTTCCCGGGGTACAATGAGCAGTTCTTC. Protein product: CASSFPGYNEQFF.

This chain connects TRBV28 to TRBJ2-3; tentatively, D is TRBD2 (5 bases). V was shortened by 5 bases and J by 1 base, with 10 bases between the two germline ends. Germline V CDR1 and CDR2: MDHEN, SYDVKM. This CDR3 spans 14 amino acids. The CDR3 region is CASSLAGGTDTQYF. CDR3 DNA: TGTGCCAGCAGTCTAGCCGGGGGCACAGATACGCAGTATTTT.

V and J are TRBV28 and TRBJ1-4; weak D call: TRBD1 (5 bases). V lost 2 bases, J lost 7 bases, and 20 bases lay in between. Per the germline V gene, CDR1 is MDHEN and CDR2 is SYDVKM. The CDR3 loop spans 17 amino acids. The CDR3 loop reads CASSLSQPGGWGEKLFF. In DNA form, the CDR3 reads TGTGCCAGCAGTTTAAGTCAGCCGGGGGGATGGGGTGAAAAACTGTTTTTT.

The chain employs TRBV10-3 and TRBJ2-1, with TRBD2 identical over 9 bases. This CDR3 has 15 residues. The germline V gene has CDR1 ENHRY and CDR2 SYGVKD. V was clipped by 10 bases and J by 9 bases; unmatched bases: 16. CDR3: CATRVGTSSLGEQFF. Here the CDR3 DNA reads TGTGCCACCAGGGTGGGGACTAGCTCTTTAGGTGAGCAGTTCTTC.

This chain connects TRBV4-3 to TRBJ1-2; D unclear. This CDR3 has 14 amino acids. V lost 0 bases to trimming and J lost 3 bases, with 8 bases between them. Per germline, CDR1 LGHNA and CDR2 YSLEER. The DNA for the CDR3 is TGCGCCAGCAGCCAAGATTTGGCAGACTATGGCTACACCTTC. It is translated as CASSQDLADYGYTF.

J is TRBJ2-7 and V is TRBV5-1; 8 bases fit TRBD1. Germline V lookup: CDR1 SGHRS, CDR2 YFSETQ. After removal of 8 bases from V and 5 bases from J, the junction contained 12 bases not matched to a gene. The CDR3 sequence is 14 residues long. The CDR3 coding sequence is TGCGCCAGTACCGCAGGGGGCAAAGAGGACGAGCAGTACTTC. It codes for CASTAGGKEDEQYF.

On this clone: The junction departs from the called germline gene at one end, perhaps through a read error. V usage is TRBV5-4 and J usage is TRBJ1-2, with TRBD1 matching over 8 bases. The CDR3 is 14 residues long. CDR1 and CDR2 from the germline V gene are SGHNT and YYREEE (reference sequence). CDR3 coding DNA: TGTGCCAGCAGCTTCCGGGACAGGCATGGTGCGAGTGCCTTC. It specifies CASSFRDRHGASAF.